This T cell receptor beta chain was observed in a study of T cells in Graves' hyperthyroidism and ophthalmopathy. There are 15 residues in the CDR3. The germline V gene has CDR1 SGHKS and CDR2 YYEKEE (reference sequence). Trimming shortened V by 2 bases and J by 5 bases, and 13 bases separated the two germline ends. Study conclusions and caveats: Most clonotypes that expanded in the thyroid above 0.001 also showed up in blood.

On the basis of clinical symptoms, serum thyroxine and TRAb, thyroid ultrasound and orbital computed tomography, diagnoses were made. The investigators amplified TCR beta CDR3 regions from RNA transcripts. RT-PCR in the first round (using the HTBI primer set) targeted the TCR CDR3. TCRdb re-analysed the multiplex PCR reads in MiXCR, keeping a single row per CDR3 protein. The repertoire holds around 440,000 distinct CDR3 sequences, about a sixth seen once, with just under 8% in the top ten. With regard to this clonotype: Its antigen is unknown.

The specimen was blood. The gene calls are TRBV5-5 and TRBJ1-4, with no clear D. This receptor was obtained from a woman aged 18-29 years with Graves' hyperthyroidism. The CDR3 sequence is CASSFSVLENEKLFF. CDR3 DNA sequence: TGTGCCAGCAGCTTTAGTGTTTTGGAGAATGAAAAACTGTTTTTT.